This T cell receptor (beta chain) emerged from a study of blood T cell repertoires in COVID-19. Membership in each cohort depended on participant-reported clinical history. Trimming removed 1 base from V and 1 base from J, with 8 bases in between. The CDR3 length is 14 residues. Germline V gene sequence: CDR1 MGHDK, CDR2 SYGVNS. This table comes from immunoSEQ multiplex PCR, and its TCRdb copy is limited to in-frame clones, with some not included. The data show roughly 230,000 clones, with around nine tenths seen just once and 3.5% to 4.5% held by the top ten. The TCR comes from a young woman with acute COVID-19. The source material was PBMCs or T cells enriched from blood (not recorded which). This chain links TRBV25-1 with TRBJ2-7; D is uncertain. The CDR3 DNA reads TGTGCCAGCAGTGAATCAACAGAGTCCTACGAGCAGTACTTC. It yields the protein CASSESTESYEQYF.